This T cell receptor (beta chain) was found in a study of spatial heterogeneity in lung cancer. Across the study: Alpha-chain sequences were consistently detected in smaller numbers than beta-chain sequences.

In its sample, this clonotype was seen a few times. The antigen is not known. Specified time point: blood at routine non-recurrence follow-up after resection. Unsorted whole RNA samples from tumor, nontumor lung or frozen PBMC were sequenced. TCR cDNA molecules each carried a unique molecular identifier. MiXCR, applied by TCRdb to the 5' RACE reads, yields one record per CDR3 protein. The sample has around 120,000 distinct CDR3 sequences, about 12% seen once. Findings and caveats of the study: Tumor TCRs that were ubiquitous and expanded showed up in blood more at resection than follow-up.

Germline CDR1 SGHRS, CDR2 YFSETQ. J was trimmed by 2 bases and V by 4 bases; bases with no gene match: 8. CDR3 size: 15 residues. This material consisted of PBMCs, taken at follow-up. The V and J genes are TRBV5-1 and TRBJ1-2; TRBD1 matches at 7 bases. This receptor was taken from a male donor with early-stage non-small cell lung cancer. CDR3: CASSRATGINYGYTF. CDR3 in DNA: TGCGCCAGCAGCCGCGCGACAGGGATCAACTATGGCTACACCTTC.